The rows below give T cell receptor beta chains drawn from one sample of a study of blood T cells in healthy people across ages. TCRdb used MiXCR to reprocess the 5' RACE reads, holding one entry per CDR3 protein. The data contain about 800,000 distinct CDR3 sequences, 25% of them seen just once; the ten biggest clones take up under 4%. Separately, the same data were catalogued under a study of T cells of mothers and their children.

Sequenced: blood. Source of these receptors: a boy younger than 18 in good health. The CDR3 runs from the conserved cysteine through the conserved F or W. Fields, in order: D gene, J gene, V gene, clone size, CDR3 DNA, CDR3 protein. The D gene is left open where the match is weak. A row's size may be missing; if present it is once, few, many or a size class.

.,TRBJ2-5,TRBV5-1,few,TGCGCCAGCAGCTTGGCCAGTGGTTGGGCCCAAGAGACCCAGTACTTC,CASSLASGWAQETQYF
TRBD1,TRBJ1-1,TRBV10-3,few,TGTGCCATCAAGGGGACAGGGAATCGGTACACTGAAGCTTTCTTT,CAIKGTGNRYTEAFF
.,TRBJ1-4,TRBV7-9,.,TGTGCCAGCAGCTTAGCACCCAGGAAACGGAGTGATGAAAAACTGTTTTTT,CASSLAPRKRSDEKLFF
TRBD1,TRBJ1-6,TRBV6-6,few,TGTGCCAGCAGTTACTCCCCACAGGGGACAAGATCACCCCTCCACTTT,CASSYSPQGTRSPLHF
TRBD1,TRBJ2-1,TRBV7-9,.,TGTGCCAGCAGCCCCGGGACAGGGGTACGCGAGCAGTTCTTC,CASSPGTGVREQFF
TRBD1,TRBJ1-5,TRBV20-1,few,TGCAGTGCTAGTTTCGGGACAGGGGATAATCAGCCCCAGCATTTT,CSASFGTGDNQPQHF
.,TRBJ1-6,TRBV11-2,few,TGTGCCAGCAGCTTAGCCCCCTGGGGTGCAGGGACGGCTTCACCCCTCCACTTT,CASSLAPWGAGTASPLHF
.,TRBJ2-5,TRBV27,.,TGTGCCAGCAGTTCCGGAGGGCTTACGGGGGCATTCGAGACCCAGTACTTC,CASSSGGLTGAFETQYF
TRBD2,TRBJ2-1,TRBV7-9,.,TGTGCCAGCAGCCCCACTAGCGGGAGTGGTTACAATGAGCAGTTCTTC,CASSPTSGSGYNEQFF
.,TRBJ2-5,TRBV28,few,TGTGCCAGCAGTCCCCAGGGGGGGGCAGAGACCCAGTACTTC,CASSPQGGAETQYF
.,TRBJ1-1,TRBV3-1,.,TGTGCCAGCAGCCAGGGGCGGGGGACCGGTGAAGCTTTCTTT,CASSQGRGTGEAFF
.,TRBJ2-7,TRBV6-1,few,TGTGCCAGCAGGAGGGGGGACGGTCCCTACGGGCAGTACTTC,CASRRGDGPYGQYF
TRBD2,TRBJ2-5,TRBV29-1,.,TGCAGCGTTGGCGGGGGACCTGAGACCCAAGAGACCCAGTACTTC,CSVGGGPETQETQYF
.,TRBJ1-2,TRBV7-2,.,TGTGCCAGCAGCTTCGCAGGCAGGGTTAGTGACTACACCTTC,CASSFAGRVSDYTF
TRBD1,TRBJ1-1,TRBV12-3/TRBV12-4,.,TGTGCCAGCACCCTGACAGGGACGGGGACTGAAGCTTTCTTT,CASTLTGTGTEAFF
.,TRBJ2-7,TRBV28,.,TGTGCCAGCAGTCCCGAGAGCGGCTACGAGCAGTACTTC,CASSPESGYEQYF
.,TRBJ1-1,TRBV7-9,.,TGTGCCAGCAGCCCAAGGACCAGGGCCACTGAAGCTTTCTTT,CASSPRTRATEAFF
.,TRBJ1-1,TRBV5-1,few,TGCGCCAGCAGCTGGAGGGATTTGAACACTGAAGCTTTCTTT,CASSWRDLNTEAFF
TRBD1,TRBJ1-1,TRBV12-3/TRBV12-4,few,TGTGCCAGCAGGTCACAGGGGAGTTTACCCGTCTTT,CASRSQGSLPVF
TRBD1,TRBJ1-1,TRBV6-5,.,TGTGCCAGCAGTTACGGGCCAGGGGGTTGGGATACTGAAGCTTTCTTT,CASSYGPGGWDTEAFF
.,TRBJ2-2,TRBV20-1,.,TGCAGTGCTAAGGCAGGGCTGAACACCGGGGAGCTGTTTTTT,CSAKAGLNTGELFF
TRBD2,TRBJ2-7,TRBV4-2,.,TGTGCCAGCAGCCCGGCGTTAGTAGCGGGAGCTCCCGAGCAGTACTTC,CASSPALVAGAPEQYF
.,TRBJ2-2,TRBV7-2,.,TGTGCCAGCAGCTTCACAGACGGGTTTAGAGGGGAGCTGTTTTTT,CASSFTDGFRGELFF
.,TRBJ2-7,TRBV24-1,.,TGTGCCACCAGGATCGCACAGAATCCCTCCTACGAGCAGTACTTC,CATRIAQNPSYEQYF
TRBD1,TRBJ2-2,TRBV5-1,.,TGCGCCAGCAGCTCCGGACAGGGGGCTAGGGCCGGGGAGCTGTTTTTT,CASSSGQGARAGELFF
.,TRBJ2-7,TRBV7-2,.,TGTGCCAGCAGCCCGAACGAGGACTTTTCCTACGAGCAGTACTTC,CASSPNEDFSYEQYF
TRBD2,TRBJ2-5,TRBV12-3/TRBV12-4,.,TGTGCCAGCAGTTTACTGGTAGCGGGGGGCCGGGAGACCCAGTACTTC,CASSLLVAGGRETQYF
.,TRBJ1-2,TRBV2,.,TGTGCCAGCAGCGCCTTGACAGGAGATCTCCTAGACCGGGGCTACACCTTC,CASSALTGDLLDRGYTF
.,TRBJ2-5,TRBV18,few,TGTGCCAGCTCACCTAACACCGGGACACCCGAGGAGACCCAGTACTTC,CASSPNTGTPEETQYF
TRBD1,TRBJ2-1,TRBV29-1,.,TGCAGCGTGGGTGACAGGGCCTCCTACAATGAGCAGTTCTTC,CSVGDRASYNEQFF
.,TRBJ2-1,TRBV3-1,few,TGTGCCAGCAGCCAAGGAGAGACAGTGTACAATGAGCAGTTCTTC,CASSQGETVYNEQFF
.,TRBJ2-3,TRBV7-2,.,TGTGCCAGCAGCTTAGGGTCTCTGAGCACAGATACGCAGTATTTT,CASSLGSLSTDTQYF
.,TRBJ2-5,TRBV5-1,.,TGCGCCAGCAGATTGGGACGCCACCAAGAGACCCAGTACTTC,CASRLGRHQETQYF
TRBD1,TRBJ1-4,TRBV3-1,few,TGTGCCAGCAGCCACGGGACAGGGACGGCTAATGAAAAACTGTTTTTT,CASSHGTGTANEKLFF
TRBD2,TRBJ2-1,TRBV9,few,TGTGCCAGCAGCCCCCTACCAAGGACTAGCGGACTTAATGAGCAGTTCTTC,CASSPLPRTSGLNEQFF
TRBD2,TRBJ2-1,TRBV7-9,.,TGTGCCAGCAGCCGACCTAGCGGGACCAATGAGCAGTTCTTC,CASSRPSGTNEQFF
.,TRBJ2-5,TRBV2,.,TGTGCCAGCACTAAGACAAGACAAGAGACCCAGTACTTC,CASTKTRQETQYF
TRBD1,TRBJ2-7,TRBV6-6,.,TGTGCCAGTCATAAAGGTGGGGACAGAGGCTCCTACGAGCAGTACTTC,CASHKGGDRGSYEQYF
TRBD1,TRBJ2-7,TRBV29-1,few,TGCAGCGTTGAAGAAGACAGGGGGGTCAACGAGCAGTACTTC,CSVEEDRGVNEQYF
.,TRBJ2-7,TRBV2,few,TGTGCCAGCAGTGGGGACTTGAGCTCCTACGAGCAGTACTTC,CASSGDLSSYEQYF
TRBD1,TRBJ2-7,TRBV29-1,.,TGCAGCGCAAAAGACAGGGGCAAGGGGTACGAGCAGTACTTC,CSAKDRGKGYEQYF
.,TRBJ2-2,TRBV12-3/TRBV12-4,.,TGTGCCAGCAGTTTAGTTCACTCGTACACCGGGGAGCTGTTTTTT,CASSLVHSYTGELFF
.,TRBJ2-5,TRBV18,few,TGTGCCAGCTCACCCGCGGGACTGAGAGAGCAGTACTTC,CASSPAGLREQYF
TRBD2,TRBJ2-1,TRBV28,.,TGTGCCAGCAGTTCACTAGCGGGAGGGCGCGAGGGCTCCTACAATGAGCAGTTCTTC,CASSSLAGGREGSYNEQFF